The 23 T cell receptor beta chains presented below share a single source sample, sequenced in a study of blood T cell repertoires in COVID-19 (dated by TCRdb to the early 2020s). Libraries were made using the immunoSEQ multiplex PCR assay. TCRdb retrieved this table from immuneACCESS and kept in-frame rearrangements only. Not all clones are present; in checked studies, unresolved V genes account for under half, and no reason is known for the remainder. The sample table contains around 150,000 clones; only one count was recorded for 80% to 90% of them. Of the sample, 2.5% to 3.5% is held by the ten largest clones. Sample: peripheral blood. These TCRs come from a woman aged 60 to 75 with active COVID-19.

CDR3 amino acids: CASSFGTSSYEQYF. Written as DNA, the CDR3 is TGTGCCAGCAGCTTCGGGACATCTAGCTACGAGCAGTACTTC. This rearrangement joins TRBV5-4 to TRBJ2-7, with D perhaps TRBD1 (6 bases). CDR1 is SGHNT and CDR2 is YYREEE in the germline V gene (reference sequence). V lost 2 bases and J 3 bases, leaving 12 bases between the germline ends. The CDR3 has 14 amino acids.

The genes are TRBV5-1 and TRBJ1-1; D remains ambiguous. Trimming took 2 bases from V and 0 from J, leaving 5 bases between them. CDR3 length: 13 amino acids. The V gene's germline CDR1 is SGHRS and CDR2 YFSETQ. The CDR3 loop is CASSFNLNTEAFF. CDR3 DNA: TGCGCCAGCAGCTTCAACTTGAACACTGAAGCTTTCTTT.

V and J are TRBV5-1 and TRBJ1-4, with D possibly being TRBD1 (5 bases). Germline V lookup: CDR1 SGHRS, CDR2 YFSETQ. The V gene lost 4 bases and the J gene lost 1 base, with 11 bases spanning the gap. This CDR3 has 15 residues. Here the CDR3 reads CASSRVRETNEKLFF. CDR3 DNA sequence: TGCGCCAGCAGCCGGGTCAGGGAAACTAATGAAAAACTGTTTTTT.

The chain joins TRBV2 to TRBJ1-6; 11 positions match TRBD1. This CDR3 is 15 amino acids long. Germline V gene lookup returns CDR1 SNHLY and CDR2 FYNNEI. The J segment lost 9 bases and the V segment lost 6 bases, leaving 7 bases of the junction unmatched. The CDR3 DNA follows: TGTGCCAGCAGGGAGGACAGGGGGCGCGGTTCACCCCTCCACTTT. This encodes CASREDRGRGSPLHF.

CDR3 DNA: TGTGCCAGCAGTTTAGCCGGGCCGGGGGACAATCAGCCCCAGCATTTT. This sequence encodes CASSLAGPGDNQPQHF. The chain recombines TRBV27 with TRBJ1-5; TRBD1 is a possible D gene (5 bases). Germline V CDR1 and CDR2: MNHEY, SMNVEV (reference sequence). Deletions cut 2 bases from V and 3 bases from J, with 14 bases between. The CDR3 sequence is 16 residues long.

This chain uses TRBV28 with TRBJ2-7; possible D gene TRBD2, 5 bases. V was pared by 3 bases and J by 5 bases, with 14 bases between. The CDR3 runs 14 residues. In germline, CDR1 is MDHEN, CDR2 SYDVKM. This CDR3 reads CASSFYERAHEQYF. The CDR3, as DNA: TGTGCCAGCAGTTTCTATGAGAGGGCGCACGAGCAGTACTTC.

The chain joins TRBV19 to TRBJ2-7, with 12 bases matching TRBD2. The CDR3 sequence is 15 residues long. Germline V gives CDR1 LNHDA, CDR2 SQIVND (reference sequence). V dropped 5 bases and J dropped 1; count of bases not matched to a gene: 3. In DNA, the CDR3 is TGTGCCAGTAGTTCACTAGCGGGAGGATCCTACGAGCAGTACTTC. It encodes CASSSLAGGSYEQYF.

V is TRBV6-5 and J is TRBJ1-4; D remains ambiguous. The CDR3 sequence is 14 residues long. CDR1 and CDR2 from the germline V gene are MNHEY and SVGAGI. Deletions cut 6 bases from V and 0 bases from J, with 8 bases between. CDR3 bases: TGTGCCAGCAGCCGGACTGCAACTAATGAAAAACTGTTTTTT. Protein sequence: CASSRTATNEKLFF.

In its sample, this clone was seen a few times. The chain combines TRBV7-9 with TRBJ1-2, with 7 bases identical to TRBD1. The CDR3 contains 13 residues. Germline CDR1 SEHNR, CDR2 FQNEAQ (reference sequence). J gave up 4 bases and V 5 bases, and 4 bases lay outside the gene matches. The CDR3 DNA follows: TGTGCCAGCAGCGGTAGGACAGGCTATGGCTACACCTTC. It is translated as CASSGRTGYGYTF.

The rearrangement uses TRBV28 and TRBJ1-2; D gene ambiguous. The CDR3 runs 15 residues. V shed 6 bases and J shed 3 bases, with 17 bases lying between them. From germline, CDR1 is MDHEN and CDR2 SYDVKM. The CDR3 coding sequence is TGTGCCAGCAGCCTAGGCGGTTCCGGCGACTATGGCTACACCTTC. Protein sequence: CASSLGGSGDYGYTF.

J is TRBJ1-1 and V is TRBV5-6; 8 positions agree with TRBD1. The CDR3 is 16 residues long. Trimming removed 1 base from V and 11 bases from J; junction bases left unmatched: 16. Germline-derived CDR1 and CDR2 are SGHDT and YYEEEE. The CDR3 DNA follows: TGTGCCAGCAGCTTGAAGCAATCCGCCAGGGGGCTTTTCGCTTTCTTT. Amino acid sequence: CASSLKQSARGLFAFF.

The CDR3 here is CASSLLPGGFGKNIQYF. The CDR3 nucleotides are TGCGCCAGCAGCTTACTTCCTGGCGGGTTCGGCAAAAACATTCAGTACTTC. V gene TRBV5-1 combines with J gene TRBJ2-4; D possibly corresponds to TRBD2 (5 bases). The CDR3 spans 17 residues. Germline assignment: CDR1 SGHRS and CDR2 YFSETQ. Trimming left V 2 bases short and J 3 bases short, with 18 bases between.

J is TRBJ2-7 and V is TRBV11-2, with D possibly TRBD1 on 5 matching bases. The length of the CDR3 is 14 residues. Trimming cost V 4 bases and J 3 bases, with 13 bases left between them. CDR1 and CDR2 (germline): SGHAT, FQNNGV. The CDR3 DNA sequence: TGTGCCAGCAGCTCACCCACCAGGGTCTACGAGCAGTACTTC. It translates to CASSSPTRVYEQYF.

The V call is TRBV3-1 (or the pseudogene TRBV3-2), the J call TRBJ2-7; 9 bases map to TRBD1. V shed 3 bases and J 7 bases; nucleotides not matched to a gene: 13. The CDR3 runs 16 residues. Looked up from germline, CDR1 is LGHDT and CDR2 is YNNKEL (reference sequence). CDR3 coding DNA: TGTGCCAGCAGCCAGGACGGGACAGGGAGGATCGGGGAGCAGTACTTC. Translation: CASSQDGTGRIGEQYF.

The V gene is TRBV5-6, the J gene TRBJ2-5, with a possible D match to TRBD2 (5 bases). Germline V CDR1 and CDR2: SGHDT, YYEEEE. Trimming left V 2 bases short and J 0 bases short, with 11 bases between. CDR3 length: 15 amino acids. The CDR3 DNA reads as TGTGCCAGCAGCTTAGAGGGATCGTACCAAGAGACCCAGTACTTC. Protein sequence: CASSLEGSYQETQYF.

This sequence joins TRBV9 and TRBJ2-5; 8 nucleotides align to TRBD1. Germline CDR1 and CDR2: SGDLS and YYNGEE. This CDR3 has 15 amino acids. V lost 3 bases, J lost 5 bases, and 9 bases stayed unmatched. CDR3: CASSGRQGQGETQYF. Here the CDR3 DNA reads TGTGCCAGCAGCGGGAGACAGGGGCAAGGGGAGACCCAGTACTTC.

V usage is TRBV28 and J usage is TRBJ2-3; the match to TRBD2 covers 14 bases. V lost 5 bases and J lost 10; bases outside the gene matches: 5. Germline V CDR1 and CDR2: MDHEN, SYDVKM. The CDR3 spans 14 residues. CDR3 sequence (DNA): TGTGCCAGCAGTCTAGGGACTAGCGGGAGCGCGCAGTATTTT. Translation: CASSLGTSGSAQYF.

This clone has only one observation. This chain uses TRBV28 with TRBJ2-2; 9 bases line up with TRBD2. This CDR3 is built from 14 residues. V dropped 8 bases and J dropped 7; count of bases not matched to a gene: 8. Germline loops: CDR1 MDHEN, CDR2 SYDVKM. The CDR3 region has the DNA TGTGCCAGCGCAAGCGGGAGGAGGGGCGGGGAGCTGTTTTTT. Amino acids: CASASGRRGGELFF. Full variable domain (missing parts from reference TRBV28 and TRBJ2-2): DVKVTQSSRYLVKRTGEKVFLECVQDMDHENMFWYRQDPGLGLRLIYFSYDVKMKEKGDIPEGYSVSREKKERFSLILESASTNQTSMYLCASASGRRGGELFFGEGSRLTVL.

The genes are TRBV23-1 and TRBJ2-3; 7 nucleotides line up with TRBD2. TRBV23-1 is designated an ORF whose function remains uncertain. The V gene end was trimmed by 4 bases and the J gene end by 4 bases; junction bases not matched to a gene: 14. CDR3 size: 17 residues. The DNA for the CDR3 is TGCGCCAGCAGTCCCCCCGATGACGGGGGAGGGGCAGATACGCAGTATTTT. Protein sequence: CASSPPDDGGGADTQYF.

The V and J genes are TRBV11-1 and TRBJ2-5; D is uncertain. V lost 4 bases and J 4 bases, leaving 4 bases between the germline ends. This CDR3 contains 11 residues. From germline, CDR1 is SGHAT and CDR2 FQDESV (reference sequence). The CDR3 spells CASSSRETQYF. Written as DNA, the CDR3 is TGTGCCAGCAGCTCGCGAGAGACCCAGTACTTC. Using reference TRBV11-1 and TRBJ2-5 for the parts outside the CDR3, the full variable domain is EAEVAQSPRYKITEKSQAVAFWCDPISGHATLYWYRQILGQGPELLVQFQDESVVDDSQLPKDRFSAERLKGVDSTLKIQPAELGDSAMYLCASSSRETQYFGPGTRLLVL.

The gene calls are TRBV27 and TRBJ2-3; perhaps TRBD1 as D (6 bases). This CDR3 contains 14 residues. V was cut by 6 bases and J by 5 bases, with 15 bases left in between. Germline V gene data show CDR1 as MNHEY and CDR2 as SMNVEV (reference sequence). DNA for the CDR3: TGTGCCAGCAGCCTAACAGGGTTCTTAGATACGCAGTATTTT. It yields the protein CASSLTGFLDTQYF.

This chain joins TRBV5-3 and TRBJ2-7, with TRBD1 identical over 7 bases. TRBV5-3 is assigned to the ORF class and has an uncertain function. V shed 3 bases and J 3 bases; nucleotides not matched to a gene: 9. The CDR3 spans 15 residues. CDR3 nucleotide sequence: TGTGCCAGAAGCTCGGGCCCGGGACAGTTCTACGAGCAGTACTTC. Protein product: CARSSGPGQFYEQYF.

This clone came up a few times. V usage is TRBV10-2 and J usage is TRBJ1-6; D unclear. V was pared by 2 bases and J by 8 bases, with 7 bases between. The CDR3 length is 13 residues. Germline lookup yields CDR1 WSHSY and CDR2 SAAADI. CDR3 residues: CASSEPGYSPLHF. The CDR3 DNA follows: TGCGCCAGCAGTGAGCCCGGTTATTCACCCCTCCACTTT.